This TCR beta chain originates from a study of CD8 T cells in ankylosing spondylitis. Germline CDR1 reads SNHLY; CDR2 reads FYNNEI. Trimming shortened V by 3 bases and J by 5 bases, and 14 bases separated the two germline ends. The CDR3 extends over 14 amino acids. From the 5' RACE reads, TCRdb called clonotypes with MiXCR, one entry per CDR3 protein. Found here are around 490,000 distinct CDR3 sequences, about 5.7% of them singletons; the top ten hold around 3.4%. Study-wide results and limits: Characteristic of ankylosing spondylitis blood, it appeared, was a TCR beta motif comprising fewer than 10 highly homologous variants.

On this clonotype itself: Its cognate antigen is unknown.

The chain employs TRBV2 and TRBJ2-7, with a possible D match to TRBD1 (5 bases). Material: blood, either unsorted or a sorted T cell fraction (not recorded which). This sequence was found in a male donor with ankylosing spondylitis. CDR3 region: CASSEGQLSNEQYF. Written as DNA, the CDR3 is TGTGCCAGCAGTGAGGGGCAGTTATCCAACGAGCAGTACTTC.